A single sample is the source of the 19 T cell receptor beta chains below, sequenced in a study of CD8 T cells in Susac syndrome. Random hexamers were used to reverse transcribe about 0.5 to 1 ug of RNA. In TCRdb, the immunoSEQ multiplex PCR reads were re-called with MiXCR into one record per CDR3 protein. The sample yields roughly 140,000 distinct CDR3 sequences, about 95% seen once. The sample consisted of CD8+ T cells from PBMCs. These receptors were obtained from a human donor with multiple sclerosis.

This clonotype was found once. The chain employs TRBV12-3 or TRBV12-4 and TRBJ1-1; D call uncertain. This CDR3 has 13 residues. V shed 1 base and J shed 6 bases, with 9 bases lying between them. CDR3 sequence reads: CASSLVQVAEAFF. The DNA of the CDR3 is TGTGCCAGCAGTTTAGTCCAGGTGGCTGAAGCTTTCTTT.

The chain joins TRBV7-8 to TRBJ1-5; 9 bases match TRBD1. J lost 5 bases, V lost 6 bases, and 8 bases had no gene match. CDR3 size: 15 residues. Germline CDR1 SGHVS, CDR2 FQNEAQ. In nucleotides, the CDR3 is TGTGCCAGCAGTCCCGAGGGGACAGGGTATCAGCCCCAGCATTTT. Its translation: CASSPEGTGYQPQHF.

This chain connects TRBV19 to TRBJ1-1; D uncertain. Germline V CDR1 and CDR2: LNHDA, SQIVND (reference sequence). This CDR3 contains 14 residues. V dropped 1 base and J dropped 1 base, with 7 bases sitting between them. In nucleotides, the CDR3 is TGTGCCAGTAGTATAGTAGGAACGAACACTGAAGCTTTCTTT. Amino acid sequence: CASSIVGTNTEAFF.

The genes are TRBV4-2 and TRBJ2-3; no firm D call. The V gene lost 1 base and the J gene lost 5 bases, with 10 bases spanning the gap. Germline V gives CDR1 LGHNA, CDR2 YNFKEQ. The CDR3 covers 14 residues. The CDR3 loop reads CASSQAGEEDTQYF. DNA for the CDR3: TGTGCCAGCAGCCAAGCGGGCGAGGAAGATACGCAGTATTTT.

This clonotype was counted only a few times. The chain employs TRBV9 and TRBJ2-3, with D hard to call. V lost 3 bases and J 2 bases, leaving 1 base between the germline ends. The germline V gene has CDR1 SGDLS and CDR2 YYNGEE. The CDR3 loop spans 11 amino acids. In DNA form, the CDR3 reads TGTGCCAGCAGCGACACAGATACGCAGTATTTT. This gives the protein CASSDTDTQYF.

The gene calls are TRBV9 and TRBJ2-5; 9 bases agree with TRBD1. CDR1 SGDLS and CDR2 YYNGEE come from the germline V gene. The J segment lost 2 bases and the V segment lost 3 bases, leaving 8 bases of the junction unmatched. This CDR3 has 16 residues. The CDR3 DNA is TGTGCCAGCAGCGCCATGCGGGACAGGGTTCAAGAGACCCAGTACTTC. Translation: CASSAMRDRVQETQYF.

The rearrangement links TRBV27 to TRBJ1-6; D remains unclear. Germline CDR1 and CDR2: MNHEY and SMNVEV (reference sequence). V lost 8 bases and J lost 7, with 6 bases in between. This CDR3 has 11 residues. CDR3 region: CASGHNSPLHF. The CDR3 DNA follows: TGTGCCAGCGGGCACAATTCACCCCTCCACTTT.

The rearrangement links TRBV7-9 to TRBJ2-1, with D possibly TRBD2 on 5 matching bases. This CDR3 region has 14 residues. The germline gives CDR1 SEHNR, CDR2 FQNEAQ (reference sequence). V was clipped by 8 bases and J by 0 bases, with 11 bases between them. The CDR3 reads CASGEGSSYNEQFF. The CDR3 DNA follows: TGTGCCAGCGGCGAGGGTAGCTCCTACAATGAGCAGTTCTTC.

This chain joins TRBV29-1 and TRBJ2-3; 10 positions match TRBD1. The CDR3 contains 14 residues. The germline V gene encodes CDR1 SQVTM and CDR2 ANQGSEA. J was trimmed by 3 bases and V by 7 bases; bases with no gene match: 7. The CDR3 protein is CSGGDRGATDTQYF. For the CDR3, the DNA is TGCAGCGGGGGGGACAGGGGCGCGACAGATACGCAGTATTTT.

The chain uses TRBV3-1 and TRBJ2-5, with 9 bases identical to TRBD2. CDR3 length: 15 amino acids. With 3 bases clipped from V and 5 bases from J, the junction kept 7 bases outside the gene matches. Germline values: CDR1 LGHDT, CDR2 YNNKEL (reference sequence). The CDR3 sequence is CASSQGPTSGETQYF. As DNA, the CDR3 is TGTGCCAGCAGCCAGGGCCCGACTAGCGGCGAGACCCAGTACTTC.

This clonotype was observed a single time. This chain links TRBV7-9 with TRBJ2-3; maybe TRBD1 (5 bases). Germline-derived CDR1 and CDR2 are SEHNR and FQNEAQ (reference sequence). The CDR3 has 15 amino acids. The ends were cut back, 5 bases at V and 1 base at J, with 13 bases in the middle. CDR3 nucleotides: TGTGCCAGCAGCCTGGGTGGGGCAGGCACAGATACGCAGTATTTT. It encodes CASSLGGAGTDTQYF.

The chain employs TRBV29-1 and TRBJ1-2; 10 bases fit TRBD1. V trimming: 3 bases; J trimming: 6 bases; junction bases outside the gene matches: 4. The CDR3 has 13 amino acids. CDR1 SQVTM and CDR2 ANQGSEA come from the germline V gene. This CDR3 is CSVETGGNDGYTF. The CDR3 coding sequence is TGCAGCGTTGAGACAGGGGGCAACGATGGCTACACCTTC.

The chain combines TRBV20-1 with TRBJ1-1; D perhaps matches TRBD1 (5 bases). The CDR3 spans 14 residues. Per the germline V gene, CDR1 is DFQATT and CDR2 is SNEGSKA (reference sequence). V gave up 3 bases and J gave up 1 base, with 12 bases separating them. CDR3: CSARGVTANTEAFF. CDR3 DNA sequence: TGCAGTGCTAGGGGGGTGACCGCGAACACTGAAGCTTTCTTT.

J is TRBJ1-2 and V is TRBV29-1; 7 nucleotides line up with TRBD1. V dropped 0 bases and J dropped 8; count of bases not matched to a gene: 9. CDR3 size: 14 residues. CDR1 and CDR2 from the germline V gene are SQVTM and ANQGSEA. CDR3: CSVEDETGRWGYTF. DNA of the CDR3: TGCAGCGTTGAAGATGAGACAGGGAGGTGGGGCTACACCTTC.

This chain uses TRBV12-5 with TRBJ2-1, with 9 bases aligning to TRBD1. CDR1 LGHNT and CDR2 FRNRAP come from the germline V gene. The CDR3 is 15 residues long. With 5 bases clipped from V and 6 bases from J, the junction kept 8 bases outside the gene matches. The CDR3 loop is CASGPVTGGVNEQFF. CDR3 nucleotides: TGTGCTAGTGGTCCGGTGACAGGGGGAGTCAATGAGCAGTTCTTC.

This sequence joins TRBV7-9 and TRBJ2-1; 11 bases are a match to TRBD2. Losses at the gene ends were 7 bases for V and 6 bases for J; bases not matched to a gene: 5. The length of the CDR3 is 14 residues. The germline V gene has CDR1 SEHNR and CDR2 FQNEAQ (reference sequence). CDR3 nucleotides: TGTGCCAGCACCACTAGCGGGGGACGCAATGAGCAGTTCTTC. Encoded protein: CASTTSGGRNEQFF.

This chain joins TRBV20-1 and TRBJ2-1; 12 nucleotides match TRBD2. Germline CDR1 and CDR2: DFQATT and SNEGSKA (reference sequence). The CDR3 has 16 amino acids. V shed 6 bases, J shed 7 bases, and the junction held 13 bases outside the gene matches. CDR3 in DNA: TGCAGTGCCAAACTAGCGGGGGGCCGTCCCCTAAATGAGCAGTTCTTC. Protein product: CSAKLAGGRPLNEQFF.

The rearrangement joins TRBV29-1 to TRBJ2-2; D is possibly TRBD2 (5 bases). Germline-derived CDR1 and CDR2 are SQVTM and ANQGSEA. The ends were cut back, 7 bases at V and 7 bases at J, with 10 bases in the middle. The CDR3 is 11 amino acids. CDR3 region: CSAGTGGELFF. CDR3 sequence (DNA): TGCAGCGCGGGAACGGGCGGGGAGCTGTTTTTT.

The chain couples TRBV7-9 to TRBJ1-2, with TRBD1 identical over 9 bases. CDR1 and CDR2 (germline): SEHNR, FQNEAQ (reference sequence). The ends lost 4 bases at V and 4 bases at J; junction bases unmatched: 4. This CDR3 spans 14 amino acids. CDR3 amino acids: CASSSKGQGYGYTF. For the CDR3, the DNA is TGTGCCAGCAGCTCCAAGGGACAGGGCTATGGCTACACCTTC.